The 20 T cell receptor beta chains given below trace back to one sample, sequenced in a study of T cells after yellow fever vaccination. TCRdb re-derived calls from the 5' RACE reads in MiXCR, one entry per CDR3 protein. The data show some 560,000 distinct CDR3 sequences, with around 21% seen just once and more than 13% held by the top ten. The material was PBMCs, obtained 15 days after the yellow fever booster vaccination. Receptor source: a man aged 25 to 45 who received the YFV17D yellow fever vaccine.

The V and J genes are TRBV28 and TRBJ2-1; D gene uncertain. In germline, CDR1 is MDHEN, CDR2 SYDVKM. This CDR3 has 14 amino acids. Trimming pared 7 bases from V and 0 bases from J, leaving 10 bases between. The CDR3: CASKTPSSYNEQFF. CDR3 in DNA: TGTGCCAGCAAGACACCAAGCTCCTACAATGAGCAGTTCTTC. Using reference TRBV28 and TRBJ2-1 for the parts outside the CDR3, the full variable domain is DVKVTQSSRYLVKRTGEKVFLECVQDMDHENMFWYRQDPGLGLRLIYFSYDVKMKEKGDIPEGYSVSREKKERFSLILESASTNQTSMYLCASKTPSSYNEQFFGPGTRLTVL.

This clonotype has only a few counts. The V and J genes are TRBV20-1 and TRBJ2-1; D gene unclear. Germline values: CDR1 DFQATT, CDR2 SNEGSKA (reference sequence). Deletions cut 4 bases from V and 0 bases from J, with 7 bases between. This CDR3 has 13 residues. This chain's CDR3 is CSATRVSYNEQFF. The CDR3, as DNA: TGCAGTGCTACTCGGGTCTCCTACAATGAGCAGTTCTTC.

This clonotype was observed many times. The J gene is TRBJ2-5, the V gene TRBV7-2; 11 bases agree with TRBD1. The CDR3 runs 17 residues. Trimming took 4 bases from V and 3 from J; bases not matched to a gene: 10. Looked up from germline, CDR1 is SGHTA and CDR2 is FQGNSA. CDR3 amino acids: CASSSRTGGMVEETQYF. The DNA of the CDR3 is TGTGCCAGCAGCTCACGGACAGGGGGCATGGTCGAAGAGACCCAGTACTTC.

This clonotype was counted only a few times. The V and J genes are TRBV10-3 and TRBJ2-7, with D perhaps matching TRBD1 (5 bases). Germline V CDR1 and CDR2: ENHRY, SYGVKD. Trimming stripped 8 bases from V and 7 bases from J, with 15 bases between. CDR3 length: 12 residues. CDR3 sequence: CAIAPLGDEQYF. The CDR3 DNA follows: TGTGCCATCGCCCCTTTAGGGGATGAGCAGTACTTC.

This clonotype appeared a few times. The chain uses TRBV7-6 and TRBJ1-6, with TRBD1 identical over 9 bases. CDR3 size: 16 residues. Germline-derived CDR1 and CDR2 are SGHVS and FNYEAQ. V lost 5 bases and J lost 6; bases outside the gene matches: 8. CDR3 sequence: CASSLDPGQGNSPLHF. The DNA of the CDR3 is TGTGCCAGCAGCCTCGACCCGGGACAGGGTAATTCACCCCTCCACTTT. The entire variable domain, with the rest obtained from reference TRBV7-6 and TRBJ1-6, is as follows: GAGVSQSPRYKVTKRGQDVALRCDPISGHVSLYWYRQALGQGPEFLTYFNYEAQQDKSGLPNDRFSAERPEGSISTLTIQRTEQRDSAMYRCASSLDPGQGNSPLHFGNGTRLTVT.

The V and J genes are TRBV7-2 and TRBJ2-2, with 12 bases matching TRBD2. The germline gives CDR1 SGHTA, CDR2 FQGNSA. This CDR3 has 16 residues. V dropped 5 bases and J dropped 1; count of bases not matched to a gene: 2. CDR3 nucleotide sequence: TGTGCCAGCAGCCGACTAGCGGGAGAGAACACCGGGGAGCTGTTTTTT. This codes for CASSRLAGENTGELFF.

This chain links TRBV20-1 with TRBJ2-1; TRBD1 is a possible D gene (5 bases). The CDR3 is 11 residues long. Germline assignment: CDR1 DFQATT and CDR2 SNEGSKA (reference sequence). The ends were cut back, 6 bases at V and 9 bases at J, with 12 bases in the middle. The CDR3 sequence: CSALVGREQFF. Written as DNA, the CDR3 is TGCAGTGCCCTAGTGGGGCGTGAGCAGTTCTTC.

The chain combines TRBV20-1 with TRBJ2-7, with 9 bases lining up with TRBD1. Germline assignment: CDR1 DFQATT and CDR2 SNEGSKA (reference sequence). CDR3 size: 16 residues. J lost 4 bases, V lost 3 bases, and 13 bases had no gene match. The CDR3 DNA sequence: TGCAGTGCTAGTGGTGGGGCAGGGACAGGGTCTTACGAGCAGTACTTC. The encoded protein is CSASGGAGTGSYEQYF.

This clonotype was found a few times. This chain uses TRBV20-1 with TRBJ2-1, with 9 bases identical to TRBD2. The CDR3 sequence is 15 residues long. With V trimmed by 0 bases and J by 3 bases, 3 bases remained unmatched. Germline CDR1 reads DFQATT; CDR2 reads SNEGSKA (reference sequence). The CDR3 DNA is TGCAGTGCTAGAGAGGGTAGCGGGGGCTACAATGAGCAGTTCTTC. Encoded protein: CSAREGSGGYNEQFF.

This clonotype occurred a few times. DNA for the CDR3: TGCAGTGCGTATACAGGGGGCGTAGGCACTGAAGCTTTCTTT. Its protein product is CSAYTGGVGTEAFF. The chain joins TRBV20-1 to TRBJ1-1; 9 bases agree with TRBD1. The length of the CDR3 is 14 residues. The J segment lost 4 bases and the V segment lost 6 bases, leaving 9 bases of the junction unmatched. Germline V lookup: CDR1 DFQATT, CDR2 SNEGSKA (reference sequence).

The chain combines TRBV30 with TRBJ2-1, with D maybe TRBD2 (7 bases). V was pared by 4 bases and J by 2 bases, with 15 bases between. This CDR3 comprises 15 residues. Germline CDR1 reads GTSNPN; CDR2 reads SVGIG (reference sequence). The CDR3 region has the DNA TGTGCCTGGACCCTGGGGGCGGGAGCCTACAATGAGCAGTTCTTC. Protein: CAWTLGAGAYNEQFF.

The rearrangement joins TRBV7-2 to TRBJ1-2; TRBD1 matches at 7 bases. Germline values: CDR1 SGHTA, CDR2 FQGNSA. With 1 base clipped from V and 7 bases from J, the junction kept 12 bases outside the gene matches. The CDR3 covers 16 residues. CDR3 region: CASSLEAGGDLGGYTF. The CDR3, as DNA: TGTGCCAGCAGCTTAGAGGCAGGGGGAGATTTAGGTGGCTACACCTTC.

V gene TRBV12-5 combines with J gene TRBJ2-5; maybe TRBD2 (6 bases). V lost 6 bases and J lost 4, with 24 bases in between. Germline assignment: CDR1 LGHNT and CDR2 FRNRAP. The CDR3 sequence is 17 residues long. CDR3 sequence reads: CASGTGREIWRGETQYF. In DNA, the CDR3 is TGTGCTAGTGGAACTGGCCGGGAGATTTGGCGAGGAGAGACCCAGTACTTC.

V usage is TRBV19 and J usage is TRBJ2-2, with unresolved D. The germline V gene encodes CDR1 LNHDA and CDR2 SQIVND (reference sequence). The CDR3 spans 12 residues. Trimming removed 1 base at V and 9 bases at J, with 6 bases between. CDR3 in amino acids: CASSIGTWELFF. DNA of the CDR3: TGTGCCAGTAGTATAGGGACGTGGGAGCTGTTTTTT.

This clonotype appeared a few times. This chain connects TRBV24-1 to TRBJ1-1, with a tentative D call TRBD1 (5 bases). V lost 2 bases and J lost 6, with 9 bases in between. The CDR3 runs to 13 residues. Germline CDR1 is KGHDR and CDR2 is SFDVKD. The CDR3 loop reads CATSDSAGSEAFF. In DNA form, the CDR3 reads TGTGCCACCAGTGATTCGGCAGGGTCTGAAGCTTTCTTT.

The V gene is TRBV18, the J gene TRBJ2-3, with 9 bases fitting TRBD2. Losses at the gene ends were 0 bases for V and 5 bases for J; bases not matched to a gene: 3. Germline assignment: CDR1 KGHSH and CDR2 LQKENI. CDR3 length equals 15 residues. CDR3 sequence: CASSPPGLAGDTQYF. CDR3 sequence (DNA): TGTGCCAGCTCACCACCGGGACTAGCAGGAGATACGCAGTATTTT. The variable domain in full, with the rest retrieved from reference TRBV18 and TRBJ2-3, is NAGVMQNPRHLVRRRGQEARLRCSPMKGHSHVYWYRQLPEEGLKFMVYLQKENIIDESGMPKERFSAEFPKEGPSILRIQQVVRGDSAAYFCASSPPGLAGDTQYFGPGTRLTVL.

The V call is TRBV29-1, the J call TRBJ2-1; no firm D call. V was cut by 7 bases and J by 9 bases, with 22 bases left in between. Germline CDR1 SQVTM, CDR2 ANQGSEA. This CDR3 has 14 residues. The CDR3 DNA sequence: TGCAGCGGTGAGAATGTCATGGGTTCGGCTGAGCAGTTCTTC. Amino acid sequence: CSGENVMGSAEQFF.

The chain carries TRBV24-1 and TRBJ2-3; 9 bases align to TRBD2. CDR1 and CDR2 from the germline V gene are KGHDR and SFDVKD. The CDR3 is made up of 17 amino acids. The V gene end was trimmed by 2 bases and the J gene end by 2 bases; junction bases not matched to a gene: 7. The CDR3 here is CATSDYFAGGVTDTQYF. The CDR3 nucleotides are TGTGCCACCAGTGATTACTTTGCGGGAGGGGTCACAGATACGCAGTATTTT.

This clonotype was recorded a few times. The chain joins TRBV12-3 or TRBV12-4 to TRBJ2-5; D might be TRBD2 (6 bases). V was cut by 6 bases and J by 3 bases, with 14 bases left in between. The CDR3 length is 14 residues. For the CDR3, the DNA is TGTGCCAGCAGCCGAGTGACGGGAGAAGAGACCCAGTACTTC. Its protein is CASSRVTGEETQYF.

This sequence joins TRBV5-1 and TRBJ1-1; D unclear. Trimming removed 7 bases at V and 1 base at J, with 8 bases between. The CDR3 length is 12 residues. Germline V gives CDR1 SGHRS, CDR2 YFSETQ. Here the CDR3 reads CASGVENTEAFF. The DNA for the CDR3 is TGCGCCAGCGGGGTTGAGAACACTGAAGCTTTCTTT.